This TCR beta chain was profiled in a study of monozygotic twins with inflammatory bowel disease. General study results and limits: IBD patients had lower TCRbeta diversity (inverse Simpson) than healthy co-twins.

CDR3 length: 15 amino acids. Germline lookup yields CDR1 SEHNR and CDR2 FQNEAQ (reference sequence). UMIs were attached via template switching, each with a 6-nucleotide sample barcode. TCRdb re-called the 5' RACE reads; one entry per CDR3 protein, DNA not given. The table lists a few hundred thousand distinct CDR3 sequences. About this clonotype itself: Its cognate antigen is unknown.

Sequenced material: blood. V usage is TRBV7-9 and J usage is TRBJ2-7; no DNA is available, so the TRBD1 call from TCRdb remains unchecked. The receptor's source is a human donor with ulcerative colitis or Crohn's disease, or a healthy co-twin of an affected twin (not recorded which). CDR3 region: CASSLSPGQNYEQYF.